The rows below give T cell receptor beta chains drawn from one sample of a study of blood T cells in healthy people across ages. TCRdb re-called the 5' RACE reads with MiXCR, one entry per CDR3 protein. In the table there are 700,000 or so distinct CDR3 sequences, around 41% of which are singletons. Sequenced sample: blood. All receptors come from a man older than 75 in good health. The CDR3 runs from the conserved cysteine through the conserved F or W. Each record gives: D gene, clone size, V gene, J gene, CDR3 DNA, CDR3 protein. A D gene is named only where the DNA matches it firmly. Where a row states a size, it is once, few, many or the class of an expanded clone; other rows omit it.

d_call: TRBD2; clone_size: -; v_call: TRBV7-9; j_call: TRBJ2-7; cdr3_nt: TGTGCCAGCAGCTCCTCCGGGACTAGCGGTACCGGGGCCTACGAGCAGTACTTC; cdr3_aa: CASSSSGTSGTGAYEQYF
d_call: -; clone_size: few; v_call: TRBV7-2; j_call: TRBJ1-6; cdr3_nt: TGTGCCAGCAGCTCCACGACAACAATCCTCCACTTT; cdr3_aa: CASSSTTTILHF
d_call: -; clone_size: -; v_call: TRBV5-1; j_call: TRBJ2-3; cdr3_nt: TGCGCCAGCAGCTCTCCCGACAAGTTAACAGATACGCAGTATTTT; cdr3_aa: CASSSPDKLTDTQYF
d_call: -; clone_size: -; v_call: TRBV3-1; j_call: TRBJ2-2; cdr3_nt: TGTGCCAGCAGCTTTGTCGGGGAGCTGTTTTTT; cdr3_aa: CASSFVGELFF
d_call: TRBD2; clone_size: -; v_call: TRBV29-1; j_call: TRBJ2-1; cdr3_nt: TGCAGCCTCTTAGCGGGGGCCTTCCAAGAGACCCAGTTCTTC; cdr3_aa: CSLLAGAFQETQFF
d_call: -; clone_size: -; v_call: TRBV2; j_call: TRBJ1-1; cdr3_nt: TGTGCCAGCAGCATAAGTCGAGTGGAGGAAGCTTTCTTT; cdr3_aa: CASSISRVEEAFF
d_call: -; clone_size: -; v_call: TRBV30; j_call: TRBJ2-7; cdr3_nt: TGTGCCTGGAGTGTTGGGGGGATAGGATACGAGCAGTACTTC; cdr3_aa: CAWSVGGIGYEQYF
d_call: -; clone_size: -; v_call: TRBV20-1; j_call: TRBJ2-3; cdr3_nt: TGCAGTGCTAGGGGGGCGCTAGATACGCAGTATTTT; cdr3_aa: CSARGALDTQYF
d_call: -; clone_size: many; v_call: TRBV29-1; j_call: TRBJ2-1; cdr3_nt: TGCAGCGTTGTCGGGGGGCCGACTGCAACCTACAATGAGCAGTTCTTC; cdr3_aa: CSVVGGPTATYNEQFF
d_call: TRBD2; clone_size: -; v_call: TRBV11-2; j_call: TRBJ2-1; cdr3_nt: TGTGCCAGCAGCTTGACCCCACTGGCTAGCGGGAGGAATGAGCAGTTCTTC; cdr3_aa: CASSLTPLASGRNEQFF
d_call: TRBD2; clone_size: -; v_call: TRBV6-2/TRBV6-3; j_call: TRBJ2-7; cdr3_nt: TGTGCCAGCAGTAACATCTCTTCTAGCGGGAGTCTCTCCGAGCAGTACTTC; cdr3_aa: CASSNISSSGSLSEQYF
d_call: -; clone_size: -; v_call: TRBV3-1; j_call: TRBJ1-1; cdr3_nt: TGTGCCAGCAGCTCTCCTCGTATGAAGGGGGACACTGAAGCTTTCTTT; cdr3_aa: CASSSPRMKGDTEAFF
d_call: -; clone_size: many; v_call: TRBV20-1; j_call: TRBJ2-3; cdr3_nt: TGCAGTGCTCTCTCAGGGACGATCACAGATACGCAGTATTTT; cdr3_aa: CSALSGTITDTQYF
d_call: -; clone_size: few; v_call: TRBV6-2/TRBV6-3; j_call: TRBJ2-7; cdr3_nt: TGTGCCAGCAGTTGGGAAACCTACGAGCAGTACTTC; cdr3_aa: CASSWETYEQYF
d_call: TRBD2; clone_size: few; v_call: TRBV5-1; j_call: TRBJ2-7; cdr3_nt: TGCGCCAGCAGCTTGGTTAGCGGGGGAGTGTGGAATGAGCAGTACTTC; cdr3_aa: CASSLVSGGVWNEQYF
d_call: TRBD1; clone_size: -; v_call: TRBV5-1; j_call: TRBJ2-1; cdr3_nt: TGCGCCAGCAGCACCGGACAGGGGGCCGGTAATGAGCAGTTCTTC; cdr3_aa: CASSTGQGAGNEQFF
d_call: -; clone_size: -; v_call: TRBV14; j_call: TRBJ1-2; cdr3_nt: TGTGCCAGCAGCCAAACCATCCTCCGGACAAGCTATGGCTACACCTTC; cdr3_aa: CASSQTILRTSYGYTF
d_call: TRBD2; clone_size: -; v_call: TRBV7-3; j_call: TRBJ2-3; cdr3_nt: TGTGCCAGCAGCTTGGGACTAGCGACTAGCACAGATACGCAGTATTTT; cdr3_aa: CASSLGLATSTDTQYF
d_call: -; clone_size: many; v_call: TRBV29-1; j_call: TRBJ2-7; cdr3_nt: TGCAGCGTTGCCCAAACAGGGAACGAGCAGTACTTC; cdr3_aa: CSVAQTGNEQYF
d_call: -; clone_size: -; v_call: TRBV4-1; j_call: TRBJ1-3; cdr3_nt: TGCGCCAGCAGCCAAGTTCTGGCCCCATCTGGAAACACCATATATTTT; cdr3_aa: CASSQVLAPSGNTIYF
d_call: -; clone_size: few; v_call: TRBV2; j_call: TRBJ1-4; cdr3_nt: TGTGCCAGCAGTGACGGGGGCCCCGCAACTAATGAAAAACTGTTTTTT; cdr3_aa: CASSDGGPATNEKLFF
d_call: -; clone_size: few; v_call: TRBV6-2/TRBV6-3; j_call: TRBJ2-1; cdr3_nt: TGTGCCAGCAGTTACTCGAGGGGCGTCCATGAGCAGTTCTTC; cdr3_aa: CASSYSRGVHEQFF
d_call: -; clone_size: -; v_call: TRBV6-2/TRBV6-3; j_call: TRBJ2-1; cdr3_nt: TGTGCCAGCAGTTACTCGGGATGCAATGAGCAGTTCTTC; cdr3_aa: CASSYSGCNEQFF
d_call: TRBD1; clone_size: few; v_call: TRBV5-1; j_call: TRBJ2-5; cdr3_nt: TGCGCCAGCAGCCAAGGGGACAGGGTCGGAGAGACCCAGTACTTC; cdr3_aa: CASSQGDRVGETQYF
d_call: -; clone_size: -; v_call: TRBV4-1; j_call: TRBJ1-6; cdr3_nt: TGCGCCAGCAGCCAAGGATCCAGGGGTAGCTCACCCCTCCACTTT; cdr3_aa: CASSQGSRGSSPLHF
d_call: TRBD2; clone_size: -; v_call: TRBV7-2; j_call: TRBJ2-5; cdr3_nt: TGTGCCAGCAGCTTAGCTGGACTAGCGGGAGCAGGGGGAGAGACCCAGTACTTC; cdr3_aa: CASSLAGLAGAGGETQYF
d_call: TRBD1; clone_size: few; v_call: TRBV29-1; j_call: TRBJ2-5; cdr3_nt: TGCAGCGGTGAAGGACAGGGGAGAAATGAGCAGTACTTC; cdr3_aa: CSGEGQGRNEQYF
d_call: TRBD2; clone_size: -; v_call: TRBV7-3; j_call: TRBJ2-6; cdr3_nt: TGTGCCAGCAGCTTTACTTCGGGAGGATCTGGGGCCAACGTCCTGACTTTC; cdr3_aa: CASSFTSGGSGANVLTF
d_call: -; clone_size: -; v_call: TRBV5-1; j_call: TRBJ2-7; cdr3_nt: TGCGCCAGCAGCGTGACAACAAACGGCGAGCAGTACTTC; cdr3_aa: CASSVTTNGEQYF
d_call: -; clone_size: few; v_call: TRBV29-1; j_call: TRBJ2-2; cdr3_nt: TGCAGCGTTGCGTCAGCGAACACCGGGGAGCTGTTTTTT; cdr3_aa: CSVASANTGELFF
d_call: TRBD1; clone_size: -; v_call: TRBV6-5; j_call: TRBJ2-5; cdr3_nt: TGTGCCAGCAGTTACACTTTACCGGGACAGGGTTCGGGGGAGCAGTACTTC; cdr3_aa: CASSYTLPGQGSGEQYF
d_call: TRBD1; clone_size: few; v_call: TRBV20-1; j_call: TRBJ2-7; cdr3_nt: TGCAGTGCCGGCTTACAGGGGCCTGGGGACGAGCAGTACTTC; cdr3_aa: CSAGLQGPGDEQYF
d_call: TRBD2; clone_size: few; v_call: TRBV20-1; j_call: TRBJ2-7; cdr3_nt: TGCAGTGCTAGACGGGGGGACGAGCAGTACTTC; cdr3_aa: CSARRGDEQYF
d_call: TRBD2; clone_size: -; v_call: TRBV7-6; j_call: TRBJ2-5; cdr3_nt: TGTGCCCGCAGCATCCCCGGGACTAGCGGGCAAGAGACCCAGTACTTC; cdr3_aa: CARSIPGTSGQETQYF
d_call: -; clone_size: few; v_call: TRBV4-3; j_call: TRBJ2-3; cdr3_nt: TGCGCCAGCAGGACTGGAGATACGCAGTATTTT; cdr3_aa: CASRTGDTQYF
d_call: TRBD1; clone_size: many; v_call: TRBV7-9; j_call: TRBJ2-4; cdr3_nt: TGTGCCAGCAGCCCGGACAGGCGGGACATTCAGTACTTC; cdr3_aa: CASSPDRRDIQYF
d_call: -; clone_size: many; v_call: TRBV7-2; j_call: TRBJ1-4; cdr3_nt: TGTGCCAGCAGCCCACTGGGGGCAGGGTTAAAGGAAAAACTGTTTTTT; cdr3_aa: CASSPLGAGLKEKLFF
d_call: -; clone_size: few; v_call: TRBV7-2; j_call: TRBJ2-1; cdr3_nt: TGTGCCAGCAGCTCGAGGGGTGGCGGCGGCTACAATGAGCAGTTCTTC; cdr3_aa: CASSSRGGGGYNEQFF
d_call: TRBD1; clone_size: -; v_call: TRBV11-3; j_call: TRBJ2-4; cdr3_nt: TGTGCCAGCAGTTCCTCGGACAGGGACCAAAACATTCAGTACTTC; cdr3_aa: CASSSSDRDQNIQYF
d_call: -; clone_size: -; v_call: TRBV27; j_call: TRBJ1-4; cdr3_nt: TGTGCCAGCAGGTCCGAAAAACTGTTTTTT; cdr3_aa: CASRSEKLFF
d_call: TRBD2; clone_size: -; v_call: TRBV6-4; j_call: TRBJ2-7; cdr3_nt: TGTGCCAGCAGTGAAGCGGGAGGGCTGGATGAGCAGTACTTC; cdr3_aa: CASSEAGGLDEQYF
d_call: -; clone_size: -; v_call: TRBV6-2/TRBV6-3; j_call: TRBJ1-1; cdr3_nt: TGTGCCAGCAGTTACCGGGAGACTGAAGCTTTCTTT; cdr3_aa: CASSYRETEAFF
d_call: TRBD2; clone_size: -; v_call: TRBV12-5; j_call: TRBJ2-1; cdr3_nt: TGTGCTAGTGGTACCGGGACTAGTGTTACTAGTGAGCAGTTCTTC; cdr3_aa: CASGTGTSVTSEQFF
d_call: -; clone_size: -; v_call: TRBV6-5; j_call: TRBJ1-5; cdr3_nt: TGTGCCAGCAGTCCTGACTTGGGGCAGCCCCAGCATTTT; cdr3_aa: CASSPDLGQPQHF
d_call: -; clone_size: -; v_call: TRBV18; j_call: TRBJ2-1; cdr3_nt: TGTGCCAGCTTCACGGTTGCCAATGAGCAGTTCTTC; cdr3_aa: CASFTVANEQFF
d_call: -; clone_size: -; v_call: TRBV20-1; j_call: TRBJ2-2; cdr3_nt: TGCAGTGCTAGGACTAGAAAGAACACCGGGGAGCTGTTTTTT; cdr3_aa: CSARTRKNTGELFF
d_call: -; clone_size: -; v_call: TRBV4-2; j_call: TRBJ2-7; cdr3_nt: TGTGCCAGCAGCCAAGAAGTAAGGCAGGGGTACTGCGAGCAGTACTTC; cdr3_aa: CASSQEVRQGYCEQYF
d_call: TRBD1; clone_size: few; v_call: TRBV30; j_call: TRBJ2-2; cdr3_nt: TGTGCCTGGAGTATATTCCCGGGACAGACCACCGGGGAGCTGTTTTTT; cdr3_aa: CAWSIFPGQTTGELFF
d_call: TRBD1; clone_size: -; v_call: TRBV9; j_call: TRBJ2-2; cdr3_nt: TGTGCCAGCAGTAGACAGGGGAATCTGAAGCCCGGGGAGCTGTTTTTT; cdr3_aa: CASSRQGNLKPGELFF
d_call: TRBD2; clone_size: many; v_call: TRBV4-3; j_call: TRBJ2-1; cdr3_nt: TGCGCCAGCAGCCAAGATGAAGGGTCTAGCGGCTACAATGAGCAGTTCTTC; cdr3_aa: CASSQDEGSSGYNEQFF
d_call: TRBD2; clone_size: -; v_call: TRBV7-3; j_call: TRBJ2-1; cdr3_nt: TGTGCCAGCAGCCACGGACTAGCGGATTACAATGAGCAGTTCTTC; cdr3_aa: CASSHGLADYNEQFF
d_call: -; clone_size: few; v_call: TRBV29-1; j_call: TRBJ1-1; cdr3_nt: TGCAGCGCCTTGGGACAATACATGAACACTGAAGCTTTCTTT; cdr3_aa: CSALGQYMNTEAFF
d_call: -; clone_size: few; v_call: TRBV2; j_call: TRBJ1-5; cdr3_nt: TGTGCCAGCAGTGGAGACCGGGCCCAGGGTAAGCCCCAGCATTTT; cdr3_aa: CASSGDRAQGKPQHF
d_call: TRBD2; clone_size: many; v_call: TRBV6-2/TRBV6-3; j_call: TRBJ2-7; cdr3_nt: TGTGCCAGCAGCTCCTTCTTTAGCGGGAGGGGCTACGAGCAGTACTTC; cdr3_aa: CASSSFFSGRGYEQYF